The 10 T cell receptor beta chains in this list originate from one sample, sequenced in a study of blood T cell repertoires in COVID-19. Measured with immunoSEQ multiplex PCR; TCRdb has only the in-frame clones, and not every one. The sample has about 170,000 clones, around 93% seen once. The sequenced sample consisted of peripheral blood. These receptors all come from a woman in her 50s with acute or convalescent COVID-19.

The chain employs TRBV11-2 and TRBJ2-5; tentatively, D is TRBD2 (7 bases). The germline V gene encodes CDR1 SGHAT and CDR2 FQNNGV. The CDR3 is 15 amino acids. Trimming stripped 5 bases from V and 4 bases from J, with 17 bases between. The CDR3: CASSQGGGQGETQYF. CDR3 sequence (DNA): TGTGCCAGCAGCCAAGGGGGGGGGCAGGGAGAGACCCAGTACTTC.

This chain uses TRBV19 with TRBJ2-1, with D possibly matching TRBD1 (6 bases). In germline, CDR1 is LNHDA, CDR2 SQIVND (reference sequence). This CDR3 contains 14 residues. Trimming took 6 bases from V and 8 from J, leaving 17 bases between them. CDR3: CASRRAGANHEQFF. In nucleotides, the CDR3 is TGTGCCAGTAGACGTGCAGGGGCAAATCATGAGCAGTTCTTC.

V gene TRBV4-2 combines with J gene TRBJ1-5; 7 nucleotides match TRBD1. With 0 bases clipped from V and 4 bases from J, the junction kept 6 bases outside the gene matches. This CDR3 spans 16 amino acids. Germline CDR1 is LGHNA and CDR2 is YNFKEQ. CDR3 nucleotides: TGTGCCAGCAGCCAAGAGATTTACAGGGGTAATCAGCCCCAGCATTTT. It specifies CASSQEIYRGNQPQHF.

The chain employs TRBV27 and TRBJ2-5; D gene uncertain. The CDR3 covers 13 residues. Trimming shortened V by 3 bases and J by 2 bases, and 7 bases separated the two germline ends. Germline CDR1 is MNHEY and CDR2 is SMNVEV (reference sequence). The CDR3 reads CASSFVYQETQYF. The CDR3 coding sequence is TGTGCCAGCAGTTTTGTATATCAAGAGACCCAGTACTTC.

This chain joins TRBV28 and TRBJ2-3, with 8 bases identical to TRBD2. CDR3 size: 13 residues. Per germline, CDR1 MDHEN and CDR2 SYDVKM. V shed 11 bases and J 2 bases; nucleotides not matched to a gene: 6. The CDR3 nucleotides read TGTGCCGGAAGCGGGGGTTTCACAGATACGCAGTATTTT. Its protein is CAGSGGFTDTQYF.

CDR3 sequence: CATGDFPGEKLFF. For the CDR3, the DNA is TGTGCCACCGGGGACTTCCCAGGGGAAAAACTGTTTTTT. V is TRBV24-1 and J is TRBJ1-4; tentatively, D is TRBD1 (5 bases). The germline V and J ends were trimmed by 9 bases and 8 bases, with 15 bases remaining between them. Per the germline V gene, CDR1 is KGHDR and CDR2 is SFDVKD. The CDR3 runs 13 residues.

As regards this clone: A junction boundary mismatches the germline segment, possibly from a read error. The rearrangement joins TRBV10-3 to TRBJ1-1; D ambiguous. Germline CDR1 reads ENHRY; CDR2 reads SYGVKD. The CDR3 contains 12 residues. CDR3 region: CAISDKNSEAFF. The CDR3 DNA reads as TGTGCCATCAGTGATAAAAACAGTGAAGCTTTCTTT.

This rearrangement joins TRBV3-1 (or the pseudogene TRBV3-2) to TRBJ2-1, with D uncertain. CDR1 is LGHDT, CDR2 YNNKEL, per germline (reference sequence). The V end was cut by 4 bases, the J end by 2 bases, with 12 bases between. CDR3 length: 15 amino acids. In DNA form, the CDR3 reads TGTGCCAGCAGCCGAAGCCGTTTCCCCTACAATGAGCAGTTCTTC. Protein: CASSRSRFPYNEQFF.

The genes are TRBV18 and TRBJ2-1; 7 nucleotides line up with TRBD1. CDR3 length equals 15 residues. The V segment lost 3 bases and the J segment 2 bases; nucleotides outside the gene matches: 4. Germline V gene sequence: CDR1 KGHSH, CDR2 LQKENI. CDR3 sequence reads: CASSPLGTAYNEQFF. DNA for the CDR3: TGTGCCAGCTCACCCTTGGGGACAGCCTACAATGAGCAGTTCTTC.

This clone was seen a few times. The CDR3 DNA reads TGTGCCAGCAGTCCGCGGGACAGCCGGCGCACTGAAGCTTTCTTT. The encoded protein is CASSPRDSRRTEAFF. The chain couples TRBV27 to TRBJ1-1; 7 bases agree with TRBD1. Germline V gene data show CDR1 as MNHEY and CDR2 as SMNVEV (reference sequence). This CDR3 has 15 residues. V shed 5 bases, J shed 4 bases, and the junction held 10 bases outside the gene matches.